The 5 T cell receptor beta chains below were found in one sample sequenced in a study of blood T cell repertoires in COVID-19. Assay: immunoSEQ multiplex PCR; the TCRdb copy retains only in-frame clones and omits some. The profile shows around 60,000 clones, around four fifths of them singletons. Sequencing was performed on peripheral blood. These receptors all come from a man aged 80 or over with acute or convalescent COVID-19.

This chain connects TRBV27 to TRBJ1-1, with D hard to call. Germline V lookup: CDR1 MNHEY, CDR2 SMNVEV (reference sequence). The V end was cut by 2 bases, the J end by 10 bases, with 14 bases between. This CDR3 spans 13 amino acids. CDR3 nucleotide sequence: TGTGCCAGCAGTTTAGGGCAGAACTTGTTAGCTTTCTTT. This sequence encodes CASSLGQNLLAFF.

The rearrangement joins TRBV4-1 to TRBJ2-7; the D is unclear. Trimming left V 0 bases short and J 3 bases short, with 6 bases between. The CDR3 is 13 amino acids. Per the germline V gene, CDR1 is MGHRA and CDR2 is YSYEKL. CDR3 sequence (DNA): TGCGCCAGCAGCCAAGATCAGCGCTACGAGCAGTACTTC. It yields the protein CASSQDQRYEQYF.

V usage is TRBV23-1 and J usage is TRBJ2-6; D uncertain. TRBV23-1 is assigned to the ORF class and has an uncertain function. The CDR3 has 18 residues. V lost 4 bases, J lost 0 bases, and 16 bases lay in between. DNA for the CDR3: TGCGCCAGCAGTCGCCAAGTCAGGCAGTGCTCTGGGGCCAACGTCCTGACTTTC. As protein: CASSRQVRQCSGANVLTF.

The CDR3: CASSQVPVGAYGYTF. As DNA, the CDR3 is TGTGCCAGCAGCCAAGTCCCCGTTGGGGCCTATGGCTACACCTTC. This chain uses TRBV14 with TRBJ1-2, with D possibly being TRBD1 (5 bases). The V end lost 1 base, the J end lost 4 bases, and 13 bases lay between the germline ends. Germline lookup yields CDR1 SGHDN and CDR2 FVKESK. The CDR3 loop spans 15 amino acids.

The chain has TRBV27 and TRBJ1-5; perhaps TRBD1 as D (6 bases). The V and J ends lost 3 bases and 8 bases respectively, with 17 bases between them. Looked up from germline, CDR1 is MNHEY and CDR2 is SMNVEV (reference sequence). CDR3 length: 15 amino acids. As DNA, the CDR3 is TGTGCCAGCAGTTTGGGGAGGGGGGGCCCAGAGCCCCAGCATTTT. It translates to CASSLGRGGPEPQHF.